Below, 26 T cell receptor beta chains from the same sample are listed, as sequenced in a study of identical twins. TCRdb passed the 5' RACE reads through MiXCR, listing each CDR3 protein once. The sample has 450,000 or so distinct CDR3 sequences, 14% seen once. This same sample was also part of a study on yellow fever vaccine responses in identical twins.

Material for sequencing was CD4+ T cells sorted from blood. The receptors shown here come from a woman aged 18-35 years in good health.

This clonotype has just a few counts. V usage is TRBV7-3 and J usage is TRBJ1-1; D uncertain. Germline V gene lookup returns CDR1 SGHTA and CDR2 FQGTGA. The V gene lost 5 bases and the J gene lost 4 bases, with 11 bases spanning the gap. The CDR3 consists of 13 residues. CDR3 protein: CASSPRWGTEAFF. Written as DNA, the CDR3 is TGTGCCAGCAGCCCCCGTTGGGGCACTGAAGCTTTCTTT. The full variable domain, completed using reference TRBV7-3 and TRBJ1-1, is GAGVSQTPSNKVTEKGKYVELRCDPISGHTALYWYRQSLGQGPEFLIYFQGTGAADDSGLPNDRFFAVRPEGSVSTLKIQRTERGDSAVYLCASSPRWGTEAFFGQGTRLTVV.

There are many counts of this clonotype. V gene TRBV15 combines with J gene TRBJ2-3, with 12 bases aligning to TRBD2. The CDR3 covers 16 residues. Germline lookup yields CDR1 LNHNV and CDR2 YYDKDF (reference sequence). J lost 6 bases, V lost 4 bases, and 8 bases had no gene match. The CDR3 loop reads CATSTRPSGGADTQYF. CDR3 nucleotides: TGTGCCACCAGCACACGACCTAGCGGGGGGGCGGATACGCAGTATTTT. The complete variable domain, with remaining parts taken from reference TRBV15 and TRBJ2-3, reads DAMVIQNPRYQVTQFGKPVTLSCSQTLNHNVMYWYQQKSSQAPKLLFHYYDKDFNNEADTPDNFQSRRPNTSFCFLDIRSPGLGDTAMYLCATSTRPSGGADTQYFGPGTRLTVL.

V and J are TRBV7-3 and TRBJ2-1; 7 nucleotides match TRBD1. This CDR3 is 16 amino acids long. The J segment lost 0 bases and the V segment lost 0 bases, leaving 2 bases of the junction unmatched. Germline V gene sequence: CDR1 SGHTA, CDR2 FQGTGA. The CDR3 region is CASSLTGQTSYNEQFF. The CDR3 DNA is TGTGCCAGCAGCTTAACGGGACAGACCTCCTACAATGAGCAGTTCTTC.

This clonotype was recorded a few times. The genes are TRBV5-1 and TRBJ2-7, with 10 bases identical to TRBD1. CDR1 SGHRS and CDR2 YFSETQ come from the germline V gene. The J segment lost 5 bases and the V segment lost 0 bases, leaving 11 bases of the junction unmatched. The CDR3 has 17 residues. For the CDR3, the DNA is TGCGCCAGCAGCTTGGTTTTTCCGGGACAGGGGACCCACGAGCAGTACTTC. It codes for CASSLVFPGQGTHEQYF.

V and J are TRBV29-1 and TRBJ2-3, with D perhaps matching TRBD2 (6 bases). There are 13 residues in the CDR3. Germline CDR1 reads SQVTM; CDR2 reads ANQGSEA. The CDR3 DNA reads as TGCAACGCTATAGCGGTTAGCACAGATACGCAGTATTTT. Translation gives CNAIAVSTDTQYF.

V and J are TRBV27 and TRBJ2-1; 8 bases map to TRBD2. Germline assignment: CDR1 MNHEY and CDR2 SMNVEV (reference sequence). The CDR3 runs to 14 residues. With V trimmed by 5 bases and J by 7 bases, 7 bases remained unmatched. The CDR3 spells CASSRAGENNEQFF. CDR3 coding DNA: TGTGCCAGCAGTCGAGCGGGAGAGAATAATGAGCAGTTCTTC.

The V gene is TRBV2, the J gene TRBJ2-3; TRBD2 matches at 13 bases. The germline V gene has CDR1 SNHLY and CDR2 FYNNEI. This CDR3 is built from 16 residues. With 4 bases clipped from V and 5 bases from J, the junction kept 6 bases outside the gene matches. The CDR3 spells CASSAGLAGRGDTQYF. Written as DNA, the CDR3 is TGTGCCAGCAGTGCGGGACTAGCGGGAAGAGGAGATACGCAGTATTTT.

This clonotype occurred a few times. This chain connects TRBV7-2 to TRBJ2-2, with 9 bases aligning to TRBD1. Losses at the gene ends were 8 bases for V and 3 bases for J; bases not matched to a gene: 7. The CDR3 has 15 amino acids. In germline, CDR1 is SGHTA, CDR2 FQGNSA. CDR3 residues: CASRITGGHTGELFF. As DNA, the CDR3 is TGTGCCAGCCGGATTACAGGGGGCCACACCGGGGAGCTGTTTTTT.

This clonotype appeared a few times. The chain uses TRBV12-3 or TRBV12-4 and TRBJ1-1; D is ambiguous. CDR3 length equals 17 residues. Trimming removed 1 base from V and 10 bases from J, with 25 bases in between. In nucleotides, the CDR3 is TGTGCCAGCAGTTTAGACAGAACCATCACTTACGGTCTAACAGCTTTCTTT. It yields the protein CASSLDRTITYGLTAFF.

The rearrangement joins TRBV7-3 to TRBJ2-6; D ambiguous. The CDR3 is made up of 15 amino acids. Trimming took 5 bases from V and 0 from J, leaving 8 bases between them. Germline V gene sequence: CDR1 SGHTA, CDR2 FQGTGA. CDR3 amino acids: CASSVDDSGANVLTF. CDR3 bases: TGTGCCAGCAGCGTTGACGACTCTGGGGCCAACGTCCTGACTTTC. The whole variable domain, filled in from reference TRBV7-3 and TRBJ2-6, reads GAGVSQTPSNKVTEKGKYVELRCDPISGHTALYWYRQSLGQGPEFLIYFQGTGAADDSGLPNDRFFAVRPEGSVSTLKIQRTERGDSAVYLCASSVDDSGANVLTFGAGSRLTVL.

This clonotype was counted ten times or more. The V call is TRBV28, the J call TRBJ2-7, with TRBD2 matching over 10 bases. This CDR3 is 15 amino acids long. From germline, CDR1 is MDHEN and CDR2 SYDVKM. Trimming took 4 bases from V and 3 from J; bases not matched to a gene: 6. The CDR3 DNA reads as TGTGCCAGCAGTTCACTCGGGACTAGCGTCTACGAGCAGTACTTC. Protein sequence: CASSSLGTSVYEQYF.

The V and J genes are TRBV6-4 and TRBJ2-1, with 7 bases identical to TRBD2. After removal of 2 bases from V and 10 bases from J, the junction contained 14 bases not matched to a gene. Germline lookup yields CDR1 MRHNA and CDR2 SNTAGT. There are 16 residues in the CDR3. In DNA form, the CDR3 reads TGTGCCAGCAGTGACCCCTTTAGACTAGCACCAGCGGAGCAGTTCTTC. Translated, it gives CASSDPFRLAPAEQFF.

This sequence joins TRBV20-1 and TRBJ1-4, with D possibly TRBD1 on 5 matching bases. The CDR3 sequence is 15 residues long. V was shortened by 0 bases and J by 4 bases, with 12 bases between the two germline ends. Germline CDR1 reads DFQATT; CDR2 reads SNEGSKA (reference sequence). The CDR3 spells CSARDLPQGNEKLFF. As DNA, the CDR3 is TGCAGTGCTAGAGACCTGCCCCAGGGTAATGAAAAACTGTTTTTT.

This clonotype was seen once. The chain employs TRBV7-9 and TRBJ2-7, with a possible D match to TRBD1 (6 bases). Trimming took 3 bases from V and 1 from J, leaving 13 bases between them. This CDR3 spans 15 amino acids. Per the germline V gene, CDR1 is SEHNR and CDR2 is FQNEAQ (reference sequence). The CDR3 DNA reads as TGTGCCAGCAGCTTCTACAGGGTTGGATCCTACGAGCAGTACTTC. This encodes CASSFYRVGSYEQYF. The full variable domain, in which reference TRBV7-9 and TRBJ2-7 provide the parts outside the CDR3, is DTGVSQNPRHKITKRGQNVTFRCDPISEHNRLYWYRQTLGQGPEFLTYFQNEAQLEKSRLLSDRFSAERPKGSFSTLEIQRTEQGDSAMYLCASSFYRVGSYEQYFGPGTRLTVT.

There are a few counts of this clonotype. The CDR3 nucleotides read TGCGCCAGCAGCTTCTCGGGGCTAGCGACGATTGAGCAGTTCTTC. Translated: CASSFSGLATIEQFF. The chain joins TRBV5-1 to TRBJ2-1, with a possible D match to TRBD2 (6 bases). Germline V gene sequence: CDR1 SGHRS, CDR2 YFSETQ. V was shortened by 2 bases and J by 9 bases, with 18 bases between the two germline ends. The CDR3 length is 15 residues.

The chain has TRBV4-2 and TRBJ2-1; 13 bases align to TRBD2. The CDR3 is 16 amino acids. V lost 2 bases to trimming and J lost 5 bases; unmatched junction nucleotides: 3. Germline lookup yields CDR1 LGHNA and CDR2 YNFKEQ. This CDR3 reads CASSQSGTSGNNEQFF. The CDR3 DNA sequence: TGTGCCAGCAGCCAATCCGGGACTAGCGGGAACAATGAGCAGTTCTTC.

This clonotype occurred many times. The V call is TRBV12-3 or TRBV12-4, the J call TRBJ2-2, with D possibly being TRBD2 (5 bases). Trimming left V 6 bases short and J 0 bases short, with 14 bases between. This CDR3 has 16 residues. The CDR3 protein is CASSSPLGANTGELFF. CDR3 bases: TGTGCCAGCAGCTCGCCTCTGGGAGCGAACACCGGGGAGCTGTTTTTT.

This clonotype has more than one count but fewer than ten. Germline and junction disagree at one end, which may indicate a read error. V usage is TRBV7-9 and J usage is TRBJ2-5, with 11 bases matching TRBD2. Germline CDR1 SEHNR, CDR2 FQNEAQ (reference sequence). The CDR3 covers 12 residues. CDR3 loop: CASSIDTSGGRF. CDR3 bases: TGTGCCAGCAGCATAGACACTAGCGGGGGCCGCTTC. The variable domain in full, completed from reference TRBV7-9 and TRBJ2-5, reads DTGVSQNPRHKITKRGQNVTFRCDPISEHNRLYWYRQTLGQGPEFLTYFQNEAQLEKSRLLSDRFSAERPKGSFSTLEIQRTEQGDSAMYLCASSIDTSGGRFGPGTRLLVL.

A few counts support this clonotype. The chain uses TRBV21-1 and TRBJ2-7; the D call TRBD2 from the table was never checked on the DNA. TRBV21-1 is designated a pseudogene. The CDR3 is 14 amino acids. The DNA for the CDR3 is TGTGCCAGCAGCAGTGGGCTAATCCCCTACGAGCAGTACTTC. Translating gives CASSSGLIPYEQYF.

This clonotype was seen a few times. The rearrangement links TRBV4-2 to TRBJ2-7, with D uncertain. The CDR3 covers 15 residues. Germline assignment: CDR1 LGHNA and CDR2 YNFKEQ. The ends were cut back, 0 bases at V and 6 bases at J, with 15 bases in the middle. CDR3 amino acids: CASSQEIAVPREQYF. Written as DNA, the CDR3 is TGTGCCAGCAGCCAAGAAATAGCTGTCCCTCGCGAGCAGTACTTC.

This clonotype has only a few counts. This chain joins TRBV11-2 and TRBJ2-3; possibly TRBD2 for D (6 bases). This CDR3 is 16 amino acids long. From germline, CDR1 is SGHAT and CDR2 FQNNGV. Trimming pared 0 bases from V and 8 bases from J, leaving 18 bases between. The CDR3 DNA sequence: TGTGCCAGCAGCTTAGATCCACAACCTGTGGGGGGTACGCAGTATTTT. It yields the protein CASSLDPQPVGGTQYF.

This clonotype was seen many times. CDR3 protein: CASSASGSGSTDTQYF. The CDR3 DNA is TGTGCCAGCAGTGCTAGCGGGAGTGGTAGCACAGATACGCAGTATTTT. The chain links TRBV27 to TRBJ2-3; TRBD2 matches at 10 bases. The CDR3 has 16 residues. Germline CDR1 MNHEY, CDR2 SMNVEV (reference sequence). V lost 5 bases to trimming and J lost 0 bases; unmatched junction nucleotides: 5.

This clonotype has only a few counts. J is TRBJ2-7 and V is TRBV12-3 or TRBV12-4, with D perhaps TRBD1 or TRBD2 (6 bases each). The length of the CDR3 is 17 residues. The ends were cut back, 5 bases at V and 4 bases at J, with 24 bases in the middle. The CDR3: CASSLVRGGSLGYEQYF. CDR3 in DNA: TGTGCCAGCAGTCTGGTACGAGGGGGGAGCCTTGGATACGAGCAGTACTTC.

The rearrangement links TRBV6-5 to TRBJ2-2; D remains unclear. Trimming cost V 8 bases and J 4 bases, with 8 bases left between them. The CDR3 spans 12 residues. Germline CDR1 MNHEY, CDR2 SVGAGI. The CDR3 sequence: CASRLGTGELFF. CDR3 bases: TGTGCCAGCCGGTTGGGCACCGGGGAGCTGTTTTTT.

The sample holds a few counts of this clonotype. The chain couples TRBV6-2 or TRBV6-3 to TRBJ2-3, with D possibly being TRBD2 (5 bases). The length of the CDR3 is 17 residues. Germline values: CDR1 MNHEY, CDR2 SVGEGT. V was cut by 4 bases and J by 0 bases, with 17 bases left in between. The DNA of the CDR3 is TGTGCCAGCAGTTTCCTAGCAGACCTCTACAGCACAGATACGCAGTATTTT. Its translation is CASSFLADLYSTDTQYF.

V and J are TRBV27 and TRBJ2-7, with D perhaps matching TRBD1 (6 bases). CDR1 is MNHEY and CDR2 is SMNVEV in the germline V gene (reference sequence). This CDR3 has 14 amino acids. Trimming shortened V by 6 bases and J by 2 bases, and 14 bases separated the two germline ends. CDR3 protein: CASRPGQQTYEQYF. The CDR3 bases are TGTGCCAGCAGGCCGGGACAACAAACCTACGAGCAGTACTTC.